The 9 T cell receptor beta chains given below trace back to one sample, sequenced in a study of CD8+ T cells in alopecia areata. Sequencing used cDNA as its template, made by extracting RNA and reverse transcribing it. TCRdb keeps only in-frame clones here, not all; method: immunoSEQ multiplex PCR. The table has approximately 210,000 clones, roughly 66% seen once. The sample's treatment: oral pan-JAK inhibitor, 5-10 mg twice daily. The starting material was CD4+ T cells sorted from blood, obtained between weeks 43 and 45, from a patient treated with tofacitinib. The receptors come from a human donor with alopecia areata.

This clone was seen at least ten times. This chain connects TRBV2 to TRBJ2-1; 8 nucleotides line up with TRBD2. V dropped 5 bases and J dropped 9; count of bases not matched to a gene: 3. The CDR3 has 12 amino acids. Germline V gene lookup returns CDR1 SNHLY and CDR2 FYNNEI. For the CDR3, the DNA is TGTGCCAGCAGTCGGGGGGGCGGTGAGCAGTTCTTC. Translated, it gives CASSRGGGEQFF.

This clone has more than one count but fewer than ten. V and J are TRBV5-1 and TRBJ2-2, with TRBD1 as a possible D gene (6 bases). CDR1 and CDR2 (germline): SGHRS, YFSETQ. V was shortened by 2 bases and J by 7 bases, with 15 bases between the two germline ends. The CDR3 consists of 15 residues. The CDR3: CASSLLQGRNGELFF. The DNA for the CDR3 is TGCGCCAGCAGCTTATTACAGGGAAGGAACGGGGAGCTGTTTTTT.

CDR3 sequence (DNA): TGTGCTAGTGGCGCCGGGACAGGGGACGGCTACACCTTC. This translates into CASGAGTGDGYTF. The V call is TRBV12-5, the J call TRBJ1-2; 10 bases are shared with TRBD1. The V and J ends lost 6 bases and 8 bases, in that order; junction bases with no gene match: 6. The CDR3 spans 13 residues. Germline V gives CDR1 LGHNT, CDR2 FRNRAP.

This rearrangement joins TRBV5-6 to TRBJ2-5, with D unclear. V was cut by 1 base and J by 5 bases, with 9 bases left in between. This CDR3 spans 13 amino acids. The germline CDR1 and CDR2 sequences are SGHDT and YYEEEE. The CDR3 region has the DNA TGTGCCAGCAGCTTGTGGGGTGCCGAGACCCAGTACTTC. Its translation is CASSLWGAETQYF. The variable domain in full, with the rest retrieved from reference TRBV5-6 and TRBJ2-5, is DAGVTQSPTHLIKTRGQQVTLRCSPKSGHDTVSWYQQALGQGPQFIFQYYEEEERQRGNFPDRFSGHQFPNYSSELNVNALLLGDSALYLCASSLWGAETQYFGPGTRLLVL.

The rearrangement uses TRBV30 and TRBJ2-2, with 7 bases matching TRBD1. The junction had 14 bases not matched to a gene; V was cut back by 6 bases and J by 4 bases. The CDR3 totals 16 residues. Germline lookup yields CDR1 GTSNPN and CDR2 SVGIG (reference sequence). The CDR3 coding sequence is TGTGCCTGCAAGCCCGGGACAGCTTCCCTCACCGGGGAGCTGTTTTTT. Translation: CACKPGTASLTGELFF.

This clone is a singleton in its sample. This chain joins TRBV30 and TRBJ1-1; 8 bases are a match to TRBD1. The germline V gene has CDR1 GTSNPN and CDR2 SVGIG (reference sequence). Trimming cost V 7 bases and J 4 bases; bases outside gene matches: 8. The CDR3 sequence is 13 residues long. The CDR3 DNA is TGTGCCTCCAGCGGACAGGGCGCCACTGAAGCTTTCTTT. Protein product: CASSGQGATEAFF.

V usage is TRBV9 and J usage is TRBJ2-2; 8 positions agree with TRBD1. This CDR3 is built from 16 residues. V lost 4 bases, J lost 7 bases, and 12 bases stayed unmatched. Looked up from germline, CDR1 is SGDLS and CDR2 is YYNGEE. The CDR3 bases are TGTGCCAGCAGCCCGAGCACAGGGGGAGGCGACGGGGAGCTGTTTTTT. Its translation is CASSPSTGGGDGELFF.

The chain carries TRBV4-3 and TRBJ2-1; 7 bases match TRBD2. This CDR3 has 16 amino acids. CDR1 is LGHNA and CDR2 is YSLEER in the germline V gene. The ends lost 3 bases at V and 2 bases at J; junction bases unmatched: 7. The CDR3 DNA follows: TGCGCCAGCAGCCAGCTCCGGGACTATCCCTACAATGAGCAGTTCTTC. Translating gives CASSQLRDYPYNEQFF.

The CDR3 spells CASSQELNSGNTIYF. The CDR3 nucleotides are TGCGCCAGCAGCCAAGAACTGAACTCTGGAAACACCATATATTTT. The chain recombines TRBV4-3 with TRBJ1-3; no clear D. The CDR3 runs 15 residues. The germline V gene encodes CDR1 LGHNA and CDR2 YSLEER. V was trimmed by 0 bases and J by 0 bases, leaving 6 bases between them.